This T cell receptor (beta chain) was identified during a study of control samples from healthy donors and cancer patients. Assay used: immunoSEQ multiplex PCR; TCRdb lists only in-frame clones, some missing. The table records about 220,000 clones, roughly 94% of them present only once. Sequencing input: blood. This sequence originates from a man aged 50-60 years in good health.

This CDR3 is CASKPLAGGGGEQYF. In DNA, the CDR3 is TGTGCCAGCAAGCCACTAGCGGGGGGCGGGGGCGAGCAGTACTTC. The J gene is TRBJ2-7, the V gene TRBV3-1 (or the pseudogene TRBV3-2); TRBD2 matches at 12 bases. The germline CDR1 and CDR2 sequences are LGHDT and YNNKEL (reference sequence). V lost 7 bases and J lost 6; bases outside the gene matches: 10. The CDR3 is 15 amino acids.